The sequence of this TCR beta chain was determined in a study of cytomegalovirus exposure and HLA in healthy donors. As for this clone: The antigen is undetermined. A read error may produce the germline difference seen at one junction end.

This PCR relied on a set of 60 Vbeta primers and 13 Jbeta primers. Assay used: immunoSEQ multiplex PCR; TCRdb lists only in-frame clones, some missing. The table has more than 140,000 clones, about 80% seen once; the top ten hold approximately 6%. Study-wide points: An observed cluster of highly shared sequence variants was recorded as a likely sequencing artifact. Per published accounts, TCR beta sequences correctly predicted the HLA-A and HLA-B alleles of most subjects.

The CDR3 covers 18 residues. Germline-derived CDR1 and CDR2 are SEHNR and FQNEAQ (reference sequence). This chain joins TRBV7-9 and TRBJ2-5; TRBD2 aligns across 9 bases. The sample consisted of PBMCs. The clonotype was recovered from a man aged 25-45 years in good health and CMV-seropositive. CDR3 protein: CASSFPGGVAGDQETQYF. The CDR3 DNA is TGTGCCAGCAGCTTTCCGGGCGGGGTAGCGGGGGACCAAGAGACTCAGTACTTC. The complete variable domain, with remaining parts taken from reference TRBV7-9 and TRBJ2-5, reads DTGVSQNPRHKITKRGQNVTFRCDPISEHNRLYWYRQTLGQGPEFLTYFQNEAQLEKSRLLSDRFSAERPKGSFSTLEIQRTEQGDSAMYLCASSFPGGVAGDQETQYFGPGTRLLVL.